Shown below are 29 T cell receptor beta chains from a single sample sequenced in a study of cytomegalovirus exposure and HLA in healthy donors (TCRdb year 2017). The library was made by the immunoSEQ multiplex PCR assay. For the multiplex PCR, a mixture combining 60 forward primers for TCR Vbeta segments and 13 reverse primers for TCR Jbeta segments was used. TCRdb retrieved this table from immuneACCESS and kept in-frame rearrangements only. Not all clones are present; in checked studies, unresolved V genes account for under half, and no reason is known for the remainder. The sample contains roughly 240,000 clones, more than 70% of them found a single time. The ten biggest clones cover 0.47% of the sample. Sequenced sample: PBMCs. These receptors all stem from a boy aged 5-17 years in good health and CMV-seronegative.

V is TRBV30 and J is TRBJ2-1; D is unresolved. CDR3 size: 15 residues. Deletions cut 2 bases from V and 3 bases from J, with 14 bases between. The germline V gene encodes CDR1 GTSNPN and CDR2 SVGIG (reference sequence). Written as DNA, the CDR3 is TGTGCCTGGAGTCGGAGTAGTGTTCACTACAATGAGCAGTTCTTC. Translation gives CAWSRSSVHYNEQFF.

This chain connects TRBV5-4 to TRBJ2-5; TRBD1 aligns across 7 bases. Germline CDR1 is SGHNT and CDR2 is YYREEE (reference sequence). With 0 bases clipped from V and 7 bases from J, the junction kept 9 bases outside the gene matches. This CDR3 is 15 amino acids long. The CDR3 DNA is TGTGCCAGCAGCTTGGAGACAGGGATTAGCGTGACCCAGTACTTC. Its protein is CASSLETGISVTQYF.

This clone was recorded a few times. The V and J genes are TRBV11-2 and TRBJ2-7; D perhaps matches TRBD1 (5 bases). CDR1 and CDR2 from the germline V gene are SGHAT and FQNNGV. V lost 5 bases and J 2 bases, leaving 10 bases between the germline ends. The CDR3 covers 13 residues. This CDR3 reads CASSQGSTYEQYF. CDR3 sequence (DNA): TGTGCCAGCAGCCAGGGATCCACCTACGAGCAGTACTTC.

The V and J genes are TRBV6-1 and TRBJ2-7, with 8 bases aligning to TRBD2. Germline V gives CDR1 MNHNS, CDR2 SASEGT. The CDR3 covers 14 residues. The J segment lost 2 bases and the V segment lost 2 bases, leaving 2 bases of the junction unmatched. In DNA form, the CDR3 reads TGTGCCAGCAGTGAACAGGGACTAGCCTACGAGCAGTACTTC. Protein: CASSEQGLAYEQYF.

The chain carries TRBV7-6 and TRBJ2-7, with TRBD1 matching 12 bases. The trim removed 5 bases at V and 6 bases at J, leaving 11 bases unmatched. Germline CDR1 and CDR2: SGHVS and FNYEAQ. This CDR3 is built from 16 residues. CDR3 residues: CASSKEPGTGGGEQYF. Written as DNA, the CDR3 is TGTGCCAGCAGCAAAGAGCCCGGGACAGGGGGCGGCGAGCAGTACTTC.

The V gene is TRBV5-4, the J gene TRBJ2-2, with a tentative D call TRBD1 (5 bases). In germline, CDR1 is SGHNT, CDR2 YYREEE (reference sequence). This CDR3 has 16 residues. The V gene lost 0 bases and the J gene lost 2 bases, with 11 bases spanning the gap. The chain's CDR3 is CASSLGAGPNTGELFF. The DNA of the CDR3 is TGTGCCAGCAGCTTGGGTGCAGGGCCAAACACCGGGGAGCTGTTTTTT.

V usage is TRBV18 and J usage is TRBJ2-2; 10 bases agree with TRBD1. Unmatched junction bases numbered 8, after V lost 4 bases and J lost 6 bases. Germline V CDR1 and CDR2: KGHSH, LQKENI. This CDR3 region has 16 residues. CDR3 coding DNA: TGTGCCAGCTCACTCCGGGACAGGGGTCTTTCCGGGGAGCTGTTTTTT. Residues: CASSLRDRGLSGELFF.

V and J are TRBV19 and TRBJ1-5, with D perhaps TRBD1 (5 bases). CDR1 is LNHDA and CDR2 is SQIVND in the germline V gene (reference sequence). The CDR3 is 17 residues long. Trimming took 3 bases from V and 2 from J, leaving 17 bases between them. CDR3 region: CASSISGGSGGNQPQHF. The CDR3 nucleotides read TGTGCCAGTAGTATTTCGGGGGGGTCGGGTGGCAATCAGCCCCAGCATTTT.

This clone turned up a few times. This chain links TRBV10-3 with TRBJ1-1, with TRBD1 matching 7 bases. From germline, CDR1 is ENHRY and CDR2 SYGVKD. The ends lost 6 bases at V and 5 bases at J; junction bases unmatched: 9. The CDR3 runs to 14 residues. In DNA, the CDR3 is TGTGCCATCAGCCCGGGACAGAAATTAACTGAAGCTTTCTTT. It yields the protein CAISPGQKLTEAFF.

The chain couples TRBV5-4 to TRBJ2-1; TRBD1 is a possible D gene (5 bases). CDR1 and CDR2 (germline): SGHNT, YYREEE (reference sequence). The CDR3 is 17 residues long. Trimming stripped 0 bases from V and 5 bases from J, with 18 bases between. Written as DNA, the CDR3 is TGTGCCAGCAGCTTGGAATCTTGGGGAAAGGGGAACAATGAGCAGTTCTTC. Translated: CASSLESWGKGNNEQFF.

V usage is TRBV4-2 and J usage is TRBJ2-5, with D possibly being TRBD1 (5 bases). Germline loops: CDR1 LGHNA, CDR2 YNFKEQ. V gave up 1 base and J gave up 0 bases, with 9 bases separating them. This CDR3 region has 15 residues. The CDR3 DNA reads as TGTGCCAGCAGCCAAGCTGGGGCCTACCAAGAGACCCAGTACTTC. This translates into CASSQAGAYQETQYF.

The chain joins TRBV29-1 to TRBJ1-2; 8 nucleotides align to TRBD1. The CDR3 runs to 18 residues. CDR1 SQVTM and CDR2 ANQGSEA come from the germline V gene. With V trimmed by 0 bases and J by 3 bases, 15 bases remained unmatched. This CDR3 is CSVEEWGSGGRGHYGYTF. The CDR3 coding sequence is TGCAGCGTTGAAGAGTGGGGATCAGGGGGCAGGGGGCACTATGGCTACACCTTC.

This chain connects TRBV7-2 to TRBJ2-5; no clear D gene. This CDR3 is 13 amino acids long. V was clipped by 1 base and J by 3 bases, with 6 bases between them. Germline assignment: CDR1 SGHTA and CDR2 FQGNSA. CDR3 sequence reads: CASSLGLEETQYF. CDR3 coding DNA: TGTGCCAGCAGCTTAGGTTTAGAAGAGACCCAGTACTTC.

This clone turned up a few times. The chain couples TRBV4-1 to TRBJ2-6; the D is unclear. CDR1 is MGHRA, CDR2 YSYEKL, per germline. V gave up 5 bases and J gave up 0 bases, with 5 bases separating them. This CDR3 is 14 amino acids long. CDR3 sequence reads: CASSYSSGANVLTF. CDR3 in DNA: TGCGCCAGCAGCTACAGCTCTGGGGCCAACGTCCTGACTTTC.

Worth noting for this clone: One end of the junction fails to match germline, which may point to a read error. The chain has TRBV7-9 and TRBJ2-7; TRBD1 matches 8 bases. Germline assignment: CDR1 SEHNR and CDR2 FQNEAQ (reference sequence). The CDR3 runs 17 residues. The CDR3 here is CSSSQTFWTGSPYEQYF. Here the CDR3 DNA reads TGTTCCAGCAGCCAGACCTTTTGGACAGGGAGTCCCTACGAGCAGTACTTC. Drawing the rest from reference TRBV7-9 and TRBJ2-7, the complete variable domain is DTGVSQNPRHKITKRGQNVTFRCDPISEHNRLYWYRQTLGQGPEFLTYFQNEAQLEKSRLLSDRFSAERPKGSFSTLEIQRTEQGDSAMYLCSSSQTFWTGSPYEQYFGPGTRLTVT.

V usage is TRBV5-1 and J usage is TRBJ2-7; a weak D match, TRBD2 (5 bases). V dropped 0 bases and J dropped 3 bases, with 16 bases sitting between them. The CDR3 runs 16 residues. The V gene's germline CDR1 is SGHRS and CDR2 YFSETQ. The CDR3 loop is CASSLGQWTGDYEQYF. DNA for the CDR3: TGCGCCAGCAGCTTGGGACAATGGACCGGGGACTACGAGCAGTACTTC.

The CDR3: CASSIVAAASYEQYF. For the CDR3, the DNA is TGTGCCAGTAGTATAGTGGCTGCAGCGTCCTACGAGCAGTACTTC. This chain connects TRBV19 to TRBJ2-5; D gene unclear. TRBJ2-7 matches the DNA end more closely, so the J call is doubtful. Germline assignment: CDR1 LNHDA and CDR2 SQIVND (reference sequence). The CDR3 extends over 15 amino acids.

The chain couples TRBV19 to TRBJ2-1; 7 bases agree with TRBD2. CDR3 length: 15 residues. The V gene end was trimmed by 5 bases and the J gene end by 3 bases; junction bases not matched to a gene: 7. The germline V gene encodes CDR1 LNHDA and CDR2 SQIVND (reference sequence). CDR3 in amino acids: CASSVRLADYNEQFF. The CDR3 DNA sequence: TGTGCCAGTAGTGTCAGACTAGCAGACTACAATGAGCAGTTCTTC. Based on the CDR3 plus reference TRBV19 and TRBJ2-1, the full variable domain is DGGITQSPKYLFRKEGQNVTLSCEQNLNHDAMYWYRQDPGQGLRLIYYSQIVNDFQKGDIAEGYSVSREKKESFPLTVTSAQKNPTAFYLCASSVRLADYNEQFFGPGTRLTVL.

The chain employs TRBV30 and TRBJ1-4; D gene uncertain. Germline loops: CDR1 GTSNPN, CDR2 SVGIG (reference sequence). Trimming took off 1 base at V and 16 bases at J, with 13 bases between the two ends. This CDR3 is 11 amino acids long. CDR3 protein: CAWSASRVPFF. For the CDR3, the DNA is TGTGCCTGGAGTGCTAGCCGGGTCCCGTTTTTT.

This chain links TRBV15 with TRBJ2-3, with 10 bases fitting TRBD2. The CDR3 runs 14 residues. V was clipped by 10 bases and J by 1 base; unmatched bases: 5. Germline CDR1 and CDR2: LNHNV and YYDKDF (reference sequence). As DNA, the CDR3 is TGTGCCATTAGCGGGGGGTATGGCACAGATACGCAGTATTTT. Residues: CAISGGYGTDTQYF.

V gene TRBV6-1 combines with J gene TRBJ1-5; tentatively, D is TRBD1 (6 bases). V was trimmed by 4 bases and J by 6 bases, leaving 19 bases between them. The CDR3 extends over 16 amino acids. CDR1 MNHNS and CDR2 SASEGT come from the germline V gene. The CDR3 loop is CASSGGRAGVGQPQHF. The CDR3 DNA follows: TGTGCCAGCAGTGGGGGTAGAGCAGGGGTGGGTCAGCCCCAGCATTTT.

The chain uses TRBV5-1 and TRBJ2-2; TRBD1 agrees at 9 bases. Germline assignment: CDR1 SGHRS and CDR2 YFSETQ. The CDR3 length is 15 residues. The trim removed 0 bases at V and 8 bases at J, leaving 5 bases unmatched. The CDR3 region has the DNA TGCGCCAGCAGCTTGGCTACAGGGGGCGGAGGGGAGCTGTTTTTT. The encoded protein is CASSLATGGGGELFF.

The chain couples TRBV9 to TRBJ1-2; 7 bases are a match to TRBD1. Looked up from germline, CDR1 is SGDLS and CDR2 is YYNGEE. The CDR3 has 14 amino acids. V gave up 6 bases and J gave up 0 bases; unmatched junction bases: 5. The CDR3 region is CASNMGTANYGYTF. The CDR3 bases are TGTGCCAGCAATATGGGGACAGCTAACTATGGCTACACCTTC.

This chain joins TRBV7-3 and TRBJ2-7; tentative D call: TRBD2 (6 bases). The germline CDR1 and CDR2 sequences are SGHTA and FQGTGA. CDR3 length equals 15 residues. The V and J ends lost 2 bases and 3 bases respectively, with 14 bases between them. The chain's CDR3 is CASSLWGRFGYEQYF. The CDR3 bases are TGTGCCAGCAGCTTATGGGGGAGGTTCGGCTACGAGCAGTACTTC.

This rearrangement joins TRBV6-1 to TRBJ1-1; 12 bases are a match to TRBD1. CDR1 MNHNS and CDR2 SASEGT come from the germline V gene. The CDR3 runs 14 residues. The trim removed 4 bases at V and 11 bases at J, leaving 8 bases unmatched. The CDR3 here is CASSARDRGPWAFF. CDR3 DNA: TGTGCCAGCAGTGCCCGGGACAGGGGGCCCTGGGCTTTCTTT.

This clone was seen a handful of times. The rearrangement links TRBV6-5 to TRBJ2-7, with 8 nucleotides matching TRBD2. This CDR3 is built from 13 residues. Germline V CDR1 and CDR2: MNHEY, SVGAGI. The junction had 9 bases not matched to a gene; V was cut back by 7 bases and J by 7 bases. CDR3 coding DNA: TGTGCCAGCACCAAACGGGGGGGGCTGGAGCAGTACTTC. This codes for CASTKRGGLEQYF.

V and J are TRBV2 and TRBJ1-2; D remains ambiguous. Per germline, CDR1 SNHLY and CDR2 FYNNEI. The CDR3 has 11 residues. V was shortened by 7 bases and J by 0 bases, with 3 bases between the two germline ends. The CDR3 nucleotides are TGTGCCAGCACTCCTAACTATGGCTACACCTTC. It translates to CASTPNYGYTF.

This sequence joins TRBV7-2 and TRBJ1-5; 8 bases line up with TRBD1. Germline-derived CDR1 and CDR2 are SGHTA and FQGNSA. With 2 bases clipped from V and 2 bases from J, the junction kept 5 bases outside the gene matches. CDR3 size: 16 residues. Written as DNA, the CDR3 is TGTGCCAGCAGCTTATCAGGGGGCGCTGGCAATCAGCCCCAGCATTTT. Translated: CASSLSGGAGNQPQHF. Drawing the rest from reference TRBV7-2 and TRBJ1-5, the complete variable domain is GAGVSQSPSNKVTEKGKDVELRCDPISGHTALYWYRQSLGQGLEFLIYFQGNSAPDKSGLPSDRFSAERTGGSVSTLTIQRTQQEDSAVYLCASSLSGGAGNQPQHFGDGTRLSIL.

The sample holds a few counts of this clone. The chain combines TRBV12-5 with TRBJ1-1; 7 nucleotides agree with TRBD1. The CDR3 runs 15 residues. CDR1 is LGHNT, CDR2 FRNRAP, per germline. The V gene end was trimmed by 1 base and the J gene end by 3 bases; junction bases not matched to a gene: 5. Here the CDR3 reads CASGLGTGMDTEAFF. The CDR3 nucleotides are TGTGCTAGTGGTTTGGGGACAGGTATGGACACTGAAGCTTTCTTT.